This T cell receptor beta chain is from a study of CD4 T cells in relation to SARS-CoV-2 and coronaviruses. The unexposed donors gave CD4+ T cells in about 2010-2019, prior to COVID-19. CD4+ T cells were isolated from the cells after about ten days of culture. Germline V lookup: CDR1 SGHAT, CDR2 FQNNGV. Trimming at V came to 2 bases and at J to 6 bases, leaving 2 bases not matched to a gene. The CDR3 extends over 14 amino acids. Worth noting for this clone: Its matching antigen is unknown.

Using immunoSEQ multiplex PCR, the repertoire was profiled, and TCRdb retains in-frame clones only, with some absent. The repertoire holds under 20,000 clones, with 75% to 85% as singletons. Points from the study as a whole: Samples before the pandemic and after infection were not matched within any donor.

The genes are TRBV11-2 and TRBJ2-1; TRBD1 aligns across 9 bases. This TCR was sampled from a human donor in good health. Sequencing was carried out using CD4+ T cells from PBMCs, cultured in vitro. The CDR3 loop is CASSLRDRANEQFF. The CDR3 bases are TGTGCCAGCAGCTTACGGGACAGGGCCAATGAGCAGTTCTTC.